The 23 T cell receptor beta chains below all came from one sample that was sequenced in a study of blood T cell repertoires in COVID-19. Generated by immunoSEQ multiplex PCR, the TCRdb table keeps only in-frame clones and is missing some. The sample contains roughly 200,000 clones, roughly 86% of which appear only once. The sample was peripheral blood. The receptors were gathered from a man aged 18-30 years with active or convalescent COVID-19.

The chain recombines TRBV28 with TRBJ1-2; weak D call: TRBD1 (6 bases). The CDR3 is 14 amino acids. In germline, CDR1 is MDHEN, CDR2 SYDVKM. Trimming stripped 3 bases from V and 7 bases from J, with 15 bases between. CDR3: CASSFGGAYAGYTF. CDR3 DNA: TGTGCCAGCAGTTTTGGGGGGGCCTATGCTGGCTACACCTTC.

The genes are TRBV5-1 and TRBJ1-2; a possible D gene is TRBD1 (5 bases). Trimming cost V 4 bases and J 2 bases, with 12 bases left between them. This CDR3 spans 14 amino acids. Germline CDR1 and CDR2: SGHRS and YFSETQ. This CDR3 is CASSQETVNYGYTF. The CDR3, as DNA: TGCGCCAGCAGCCAGGAGACAGTCAACTATGGCTACACCTTC.

The chain is built from TRBV19 and TRBJ2-2, with D perhaps TRBD2 (6 bases). Germline V gene sequence: CDR1 LNHDA, CDR2 SQIVND (reference sequence). CDR3 length: 16 residues. V shed 3 bases and J shed 2 bases, with 13 bases lying between them. The CDR3 loop is CASSIIKAGNTGELFF. The CDR3 DNA follows: TGTGCCAGTAGTATTATTAAAGCGGGTAACACCGGGGAGCTGTTTTTT. Supplemented by reference TRBV19 and TRBJ2-2, the full variable domain reads DGGITQSPKYLFRKEGQNVTLSCEQNLNHDAMYWYRQDPGQGLRLIYYSQIVNDFQKGDIAEGYSVSREKKESFPLTVTSAQKNPTAFYLCASSIIKAGNTGELFFGEGSRLTVL.

The V and J genes are TRBV7-9 and TRBJ1-1; D uncertain. This CDR3 spans 12 amino acids. Germline CDR1 and CDR2: SEHNR and FQNEAQ (reference sequence). V was cut by 5 bases and J by 6 bases, with 10 bases left in between. CDR3 nucleotides: TGTGCCAGCAGCGATCTACCGGCTGAAGCTTTCTTT. This sequence encodes CASSDLPAEAFF.

The chain links TRBV14 to TRBJ1-2; D possibly corresponds to TRBD1 (6 bases). The germline V gene encodes CDR1 SGHDN and CDR2 FVKESK. The CDR3 spans 15 residues. Trimming took 2 bases from V and 8 from J, leaving 18 bases between them. CDR3 sequence (DNA): TGTGCCAGCAGCCAATCACAGGGCCACCTAAGGGGCTACACCTTC. Translating gives CASSQSQGHLRGYTF.

This clone has more than one count but fewer than ten. This rearrangement joins TRBV5-6 to TRBJ1-2; D possibly corresponds to TRBD1 (6 bases). Trimming took 7 bases from V and 4 from J, leaving 11 bases between them. Looked up from germline, CDR1 is SGHDT and CDR2 is YYEEEE. CDR3 size: 12 residues. The CDR3 nucleotides are TGTGCCAGCCACAGGGTGAGCTATGGCTACACCTTC. This translates into CASHRVSYGYTF.

The chain joins TRBV9 to TRBJ1-2; D uncertain. The CDR3 runs 13 residues. Trimming left V 4 bases short and J 8 bases short, with 15 bases between. Germline V gene lookup returns CDR1 SGDLS and CDR2 YYNGEE. The CDR3 protein is CASSPDTGRGYTF. In DNA form, the CDR3 reads TGTGCCAGCAGCCCGGATACGGGGAGAGGCTACACCTTC.

The V gene is TRBV6-1, the J gene TRBJ2-7; D is perhaps TRBD1 (6 bases). CDR1 is MNHNS and CDR2 is SASEGT in the germline V gene. With 2 bases removed from V and 1 base from J, the gap between germline ends came to 18 bases. This CDR3 comprises 17 residues. DNA for the CDR3: TGTGCCAGCAGTGAATTTGTTTGGACAGCGACATCCTACGAGCAGTACTTC. Protein: CASSEFVWTATSYEQYF.

The chain couples TRBV5-1 to TRBJ2-2; a possible D gene is TRBD2 (6 bases). This CDR3 has 16 amino acids. Per germline, CDR1 SGHRS and CDR2 YFSETQ. Trimming removed 3 bases at V and 4 bases at J, with 16 bases between. The CDR3 spells CASSSATGVGTGELFF. DNA for the CDR3: TGCGCCAGCAGCTCGGCGACGGGAGTTGGCACCGGGGAGCTGTTTTTT.

Concerning this clone: Additional DNA sequences in this sample encode the identical CDR3. The chain combines TRBV27 with TRBJ1-2; 9 positions agree with TRBD1. Germline V lookup: CDR1 MNHEY, CDR2 SMNVEV (reference sequence). This CDR3 is 15 amino acids long. CDR3 sequence reads: CASAIGGQGVYGYTF. CDR3 nucleotide sequence: TGTGCTAGCGCGATAGGGGGACAGGGCGTCTATGGCTACACCTTC.

The chain is built from TRBV5-1 and TRBJ1-3; possible D gene TRBD1, 5 bases. V was shortened by 0 bases and J by 4 bases, with 14 bases between the two germline ends. The CDR3 length is 16 residues. Germline V gene sequence: CDR1 SGHRS, CDR2 YFSETQ. CDR3 sequence: CASSLGVGGNGNTIYF. The DNA of the CDR3 is TGCGCCAGCAGCTTGGGAGTCGGGGGGAACGGAAACACCATATATTTT.

The chain joins TRBV7-3 to TRBJ2-3, with TRBD2 identical over 7 bases. V lost 2 bases and J lost 5; bases outside the gene matches: 7. There are 15 residues in the CDR3. CDR1 is SGHTA and CDR2 is FQGTGA in the germline V gene. The CDR3 reads CASSLLGAGEDTQYF. DNA for the CDR3: TGTGCCAGCAGCTTATTAGGGGCGGGGGAAGATACGCAGTATTTT.

This chain joins TRBV7-2 and TRBJ1-1; D not resolved. V lost 3 bases and J lost 5, with 4 bases in between. Germline V CDR1 and CDR2: SGHTA, FQGNSA. The CDR3 is 11 amino acids. The CDR3 DNA is TGTGCCAGCAGCTTGACAACTGAAGCTTTCTTT. The encoded protein is CASSLTTEAFF.

DNA for the CDR3: TGCGCCAGCAGCTACCCTAGCGGGGGCTCCTACAATGAGCAGTTCTTC. Amino acid sequence: CASSYPSGGSYNEQFF. The chain employs TRBV5-1 and TRBJ2-1; the match to TRBD2 covers 10 bases. The CDR3 length is 16 residues. Germline assignment: CDR1 SGHRS and CDR2 YFSETQ. V lost 3 bases to trimming and J lost 0 bases; unmatched junction nucleotides: 3.

This sequence joins TRBV6-5 and TRBJ1-6, with D perhaps matching TRBD1 (6 bases). Germline CDR1 MNHEY, CDR2 SVGAGI. With 7 bases removed from V and 6 bases from J, the gap between germline ends came to 13 bases. The CDR3 has 14 residues. Here the CDR3 reads CASTAAGANSPLHF. The CDR3 nucleotides are TGTGCCAGCACCGCAGCAGGGGCTAATTCACCCCTCCACTTT.

V and J are TRBV10-3 and TRBJ2-5, with a tentative D call TRBD2 (7 bases). V was shortened by 0 bases and J by 5 bases, with 13 bases between the two germline ends. The CDR3 is 15 amino acids. From germline, CDR1 is ENHRY and CDR2 SYGVKD. The CDR3 DNA reads as TGTGCCATCAGTGAGTCTCGGGGGGCAGGGGAGACCCAGTACTTC. It codes for CAISESRGAGETQYF.

This clone appeared a few times. The chain has TRBV19 and TRBJ1-5; 8 bases are a match to TRBD1. With 5 bases clipped from V and 5 bases from J, the junction kept 8 bases outside the gene matches. This CDR3 has 15 amino acids. Per the germline V gene, CDR1 is LNHDA and CDR2 is SQIVND (reference sequence). This CDR3 reads CASSDPGQAYQPQHF. The DNA of the CDR3 is TGTGCCAGTAGTGACCCGGGACAGGCTTATCAGCCCCAGCATTTT.

This chain connects TRBV19 to TRBJ2-5; TRBD2 matches at 8 bases. The V gene's germline CDR1 is LNHDA and CDR2 SQIVND (reference sequence). J gave up 7 bases and V 10 bases, and 11 bases lay outside the gene matches. This CDR3 has 13 residues. In DNA form, the CDR3 reads TGTGCCACGGACGGGGGGGATCGTGGGACCCAGTACTTC. Translation gives CATDGGDRGTQYF.

This chain links TRBV5-1 with TRBJ2-1, with 8 bases aligning to TRBD2. This CDR3 has 15 amino acids. V shed 4 bases, J shed 7 bases, and the junction held 10 bases outside the gene matches. The germline V gene encodes CDR1 SGHRS and CDR2 YFSETQ. CDR3 sequence reads: CASSEGLVVTNEQFF. CDR3 DNA: TGCGCCAGCAGCGAGGGACTAGTTGTTACTAATGAGCAGTTCTTC. Full variable domain (outside the CDR3, taken from reference TRBV5-1 and TRBJ2-1): KAGVTQTPRYLIKTRGQQVTLSCSPISGHRSVSWYQQTPGQGLQFLFEYFSETQRNKGNFPGRFSGRQFSNSRSEMNVSTLELGDSALYLCASSEGLVVTNEQFFGPGTRLTVL.

This chain joins TRBV6-6 and TRBJ2-5; the D is unclear. Deletions cut 2 bases from V and 1 base from J, with 11 bases between. The germline CDR1 and CDR2 sequences are MNHNY and SVGAGI (reference sequence). The CDR3 is 15 amino acids. The CDR3, as DNA: TGTGCCAGCAGTTACCTCGGGTCTACCCAAGAGACCCAGTACTTC. It encodes CASSYLGSTQETQYF.

The chain uses TRBV3-1 (or the pseudogene TRBV3-2) and TRBJ2-7, with D perhaps TRBD1 (5 bases). CDR3 length equals 12 residues. Germline CDR1 reads LGHDT; CDR2 reads YNNKEL (reference sequence). V was trimmed by 0 bases and J by 7 bases, leaving 7 bases between them. CDR3 region: CASSQEGDEQYF. CDR3 DNA sequence: TGTGCCAGCAGCCAAGAAGGGGATGAGCAGTACTTC.

The rearrangement links TRBV5-1 to TRBJ2-5, with 7 positions matching TRBD1. V dropped 5 bases and J dropped 5; count of bases not matched to a gene: 9. Germline V gene lookup returns CDR1 SGHRS and CDR2 YFSETQ. The CDR3 totals 14 residues. The CDR3 sequence: CASRQGPRGETQYF. CDR3 coding DNA: TGCGCCAGCAGACAGGGGCCCCGTGGGGAGACCCAGTACTTC.

This CDR3 reads CASSQDSGSIYEQYF. CDR3 in DNA: TGTGCCAGCAGCCAAGATAGCGGGTCTATCTACGAGCAGTACTTC. This chain joins TRBV4-2 and TRBJ2-7; 7 positions agree with TRBD2. The CDR3 has 15 amino acids. Germline V lookup: CDR1 LGHNA, CDR2 YNFKEQ. With 0 bases clipped from V and 3 bases from J, the junction kept 5 bases outside the gene matches.